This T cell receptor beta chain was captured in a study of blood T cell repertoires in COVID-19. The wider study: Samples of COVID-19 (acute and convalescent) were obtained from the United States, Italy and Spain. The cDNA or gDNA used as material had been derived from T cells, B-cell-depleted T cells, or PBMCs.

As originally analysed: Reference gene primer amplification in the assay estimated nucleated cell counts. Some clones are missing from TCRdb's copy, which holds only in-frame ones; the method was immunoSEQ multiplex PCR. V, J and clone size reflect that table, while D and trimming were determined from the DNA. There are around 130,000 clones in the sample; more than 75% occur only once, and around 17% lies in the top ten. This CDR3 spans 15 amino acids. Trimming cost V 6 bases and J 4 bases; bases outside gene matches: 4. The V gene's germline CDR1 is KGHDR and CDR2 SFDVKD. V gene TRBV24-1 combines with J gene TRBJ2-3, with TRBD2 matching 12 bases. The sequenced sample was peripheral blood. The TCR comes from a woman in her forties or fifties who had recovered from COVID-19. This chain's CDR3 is CATSSSGGASDTQYF. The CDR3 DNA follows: TGTGCCACCAGTTCTAGCGGGGGGGCTTCAGATACGCAGTATTTT.